This T cell receptor (beta chain) was recorded in a study of T cells in Graves' hyperthyroidism and ophthalmopathy. Amplified TCR beta CDR3 regions came from RNA transcripts. The HTBI set primed first-round TCR CDR3 RT-PCR. TCRdb re-derived calls from the multiplex PCR reads in MiXCR, one entry per CDR3 protein. The table has about 700,000 distinct CDR3 sequences, approximately 15% seen once; the top ten hold roughly a tenth. Lactation, pregnancy, other autoimmune disease or uncontrolled infection excluded patients. Diagnostic decisions used clinical symptoms, serum thyroxine and TRAb, thyroid ultrasound and orbital computed tomography. Source material for PBMCs was around 10 ml fresh peripheral blood. The TCR was taken from a woman between 18 and 30 years old with Graves' hyperthyroidism. Sequenced sample: blood.

The CDR3 coding sequence is TGCGCCAGCAGCTCCGAGACGGGCTGGGGCACAGATACGCAGTATTTT. Its protein is CASSSETGWGTDTQYF. The rearrangement uses TRBV5-1 and TRBJ2-3; D uncertain. Germline assignment: CDR1 SGHRS and CDR2 YFSETQ. Trimming took off 3 bases at V and 1 base at J, with 15 bases between the two ends. The CDR3 runs 16 residues.